Given below is one T cell receptor beta chain in context. Its antigen is undetermined. The source of the sample is a study of OX40 agonist ivuxolimab in advanced cancers. Study overall: The study treated patients with ivuxolimab, an agonistic anti-OX40 (CD134) antibody. Intravenous ivuxolimab was administered to patients every 2 weeks at 0.01 to 10 mg/kg. Patients assigned to dose escalation were diagnosed with hepatocellular carcinoma, melanoma, renal cell or head and neck cancer.

Study conclusions and caveats: Certain nonresponding patients likewise had low normalized T-cell clonal expansion.

Data came from immunoSEQ multiplex PCR; TCRdb stores just in-frame clones and leaves some out. This table holds under 50,000 clones, around 86% found once. Germline V gene sequence: CDR1 SQVTM, CDR2 ANQGSEA. V shed 6 bases and J 18 bases; nucleotides not matched to a gene: 16. The CDR3 consists of 13 residues. The chain links TRBV29-1 to TRBJ2-6; 8 nucleotides agree with TRBD1. The sequenced sample was CD4+ or CD8+ T cells sorted from blood, obtained in a trial of the OX40 agonist ivuxolimab. This TCR came from an adult with an advanced solid tumor such as melanoma, head and neck, liver or kidney cancer. CDR3 loop: CSVDMGQARERTF. CDR3 nucleotide sequence: TGCAGCGTAGACATGGGACAGGCGAGGGAGAGGACTTTC.